This T cell receptor beta chain was captured by sequencing in a study of cytomegalovirus exposure and HLA in healthy donors. Nominally healthy donors were sampled, though unrecorded immune exposures were likely. Whole-study results and caveats: Specificity for CMV antigens was confirmed in vitro for a few of the CMV-associated chains.

PCR amplification relied on 60 Vbeta primers (plus 13 Jbeta primers). Using immunoSEQ multiplex PCR, the repertoire was profiled, and TCRdb retains in-frame clones only, with some absent. Of about 33,000 clones listed, around 53% were seen once; the top ten hold 6.2%. Remarks on this clone: No antigen is known for it.

The specimen was PBMCs. The clonotype comes from a woman in her 40s in good health and CMV-seropositive.

CDR3 region: CASSRDTSGNTIYF. In DNA, the CDR3 is TGCGCCAGCTCCAGGGACACCTCTGGAAACACCATATATTTT. The genes are TRBV5-1 and TRBJ1-3, with D perhaps matching TRBD1 (6 bases). Germline CDR1 SGHRS, CDR2 YFSETQ. V was clipped by 7 bases and J by 0 bases, with 11 bases between them. This CDR3 is 14 amino acids long.